This T cell receptor (beta chain) was captured in a study of CD8+ T cells in alopecia areata. Study results and caveats: Compared with normal scalp, lesional scalp had higher clonality and more expanded CD8+ clones. Relative to mice, TCR sharing across patients was less clear, a difference possibly HLA-related.

As the sequencing template, cDNA was produced by extracting RNA and reverse transcribing it. Generated by immunoSEQ multiplex PCR, the TCRdb table keeps only in-frame clones and is missing some. The sample lists fewer than 70,000 clones; roughly 46% were seen once. Comment on this clone: The antigen is undetermined.

Sampling of alopecia areata patients yielded lesional scalp punch biopsies as well as peripheral blood. The sequenced sample was NKG2D-low CD8+ T cells sorted from blood. This sequence was found in a human donor with alopecia areata.

CDR3 nucleotides: TGTGCCAGCATTCCTCACTTCGGGGATGAGCAGTTCTTC. Translating it yields CASIPHFGDEQFF. The J gene is TRBJ2-1, the V gene TRBV6-5, with D tentatively TRBD2 (5 bases). CDR1 is MNHEY and CDR2 is SVGAGI in the germline V gene. The V and J ends lost 7 bases and 8 bases respectively, with 15 bases between them. The CDR3 consists of 13 residues.